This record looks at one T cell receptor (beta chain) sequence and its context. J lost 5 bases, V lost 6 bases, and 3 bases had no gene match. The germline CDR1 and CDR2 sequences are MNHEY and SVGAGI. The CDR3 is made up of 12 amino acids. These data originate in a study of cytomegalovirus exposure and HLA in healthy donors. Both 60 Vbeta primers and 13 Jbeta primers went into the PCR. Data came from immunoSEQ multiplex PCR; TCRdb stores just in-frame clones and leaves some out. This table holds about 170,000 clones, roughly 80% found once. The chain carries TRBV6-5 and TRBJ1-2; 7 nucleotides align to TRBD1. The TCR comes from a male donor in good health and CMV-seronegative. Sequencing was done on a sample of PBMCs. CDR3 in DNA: TGTGCCAGCAGCTGGGGACAGTATGGCTACACCTTC. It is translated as CASSWGQYGYTF.